These 3 T cell receptor beta chains came from one sample sequenced in a study of T cell responses to AZD1222 COVID-19 vaccine. The repertoire was sequenced with immunoSEQ multiplex PCR; TCRdb's copy has only in-frame clones and lacks some. Among over 45,000 clones listed, 70% to 90% were seen once. Sequences were derived from peripheral blood, sampled 28 days after the second AZD1222 dose. These receptors came from an adult who received the AZD1222 COVID-19 vaccine.

The V gene is TRBV29-1, the J gene TRBJ1-1; no firm D call. Germline V gene lookup returns CDR1 SQVTM and CDR2 ANQGSEA. Between the trimmed V and J ends, which lost 4 bases and 5 bases, there was a span of 17 bases. This CDR3 region has 14 residues. The chain's CDR3 is CSVVVDNLGTEAFF. The CDR3 DNA follows: TGCAGCGTTGTCGTCGACAACCTGGGGACTGAAGCTTTCTTT.

The chain links TRBV7-3 to TRBJ1-1; no clear D gene. Germline V gives CDR1 SGHTA, CDR2 FQGTGA. The CDR3 has 13 amino acids. The V gene lost 0 bases and the J gene lost 3 bases, with 5 bases spanning the gap. The DNA of the CDR3 is TGTGCCAGCAGCTTAACCGAAGACACTGAAGCTTTCTTT. It encodes CASSLTEDTEAFF. The full variable domain, rest sourced from reference TRBV7-3 and TRBJ1-1, is GAGVSQTPSNKVTEKGKYVELRCDPISGHTALYWYRQSLGQGPEFLIYFQGTGAADDSGLPNDRFFAVRPEGSVSTLKIQRTERGDSAVYLCASSLTEDTEAFFGQGTRLTVV.

The chain combines TRBV7-2 with TRBJ2-1, with 8 positions matching TRBD2. Germline V gives CDR1 SGHTA, CDR2 FQGNSA. Losses at the gene ends were 5 bases for V and 8 bases for J; bases not matched to a gene: 11. The CDR3 is 15 residues long. The chain's CDR3 is CASSLYSGTSYEQFF. The CDR3 nucleotides are TGTGCCAGCAGCCTATATTCCGGGACTAGTTATGAGCAGTTCTTC.